This TCR beta chain comes out of a study of shared clonotypes between healthy human individuals. Study details: Donor composition was a couple of women and three men, aged 18 to 49. Study-level findings and limits: Genetic and exposure-history diversity was limited by the few donors.

Replicate PCRs run on sorted subsets employed about 220 ng DNA, approximately 30,000 T cell genomes. Data came from immunoSEQ multiplex PCR; TCRdb stores just in-frame clones and leaves some out. The table has some 630,000 clones, roughly 78% seen once. Losses at the gene ends were 3 bases for V and 2 bases for J; bases not matched to a gene: 6. This CDR3 spans 15 amino acids. Germline V CDR1 and CDR2: LNHNV, YYDKDF (reference sequence). This clone has only a few counts. Its antigen remains unidentified. This chain links TRBV15 with TRBJ2-5, with 7 bases aligning to TRBD1. Sequences were obtained from memory CD4+ T cells sorted from blood. As to subset: CD45RA-negative fraction. This TCR was recovered from a woman in her 30s in good health. The CDR3 loop is CATSRPGQIQETQYF. CDR3 DNA sequence: TGTGCCACCAGCAGGCCGGGACAGATACAAGAGACCCAGTACTTC.